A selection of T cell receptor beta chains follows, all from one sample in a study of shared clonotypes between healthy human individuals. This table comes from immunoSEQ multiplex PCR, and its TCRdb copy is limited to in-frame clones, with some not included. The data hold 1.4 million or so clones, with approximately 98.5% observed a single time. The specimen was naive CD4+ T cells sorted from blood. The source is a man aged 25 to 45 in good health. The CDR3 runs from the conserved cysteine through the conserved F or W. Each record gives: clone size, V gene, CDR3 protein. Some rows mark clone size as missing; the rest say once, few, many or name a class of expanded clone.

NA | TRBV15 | CATSRVPSGIRYNEQFF
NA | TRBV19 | CASSMGLRDGYEQYF
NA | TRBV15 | CATSIGNTQPQHF
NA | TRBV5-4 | CASRPHSGGSYEQYF
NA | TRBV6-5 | CASSSPTGVPPETQYF
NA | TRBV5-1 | CASSLALASFQFF
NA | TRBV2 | CASSEASLGGTDTQYF
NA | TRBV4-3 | CASSQDPGFRAGGPGETQYF
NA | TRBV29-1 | CSVEGGLAGELFF
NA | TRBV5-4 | CASSLGDRGGNQPQHF
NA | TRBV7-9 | CASSLSRFGIRDEQYF
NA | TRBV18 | CASSPQRGTSGRTDTQYF
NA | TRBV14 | CASSQGTSIADTQYF
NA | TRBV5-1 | CASSLLGLAGGPSGELFF
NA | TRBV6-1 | CASSVGQGMNTEAFF
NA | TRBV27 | CASSFGRQSYNEQFF
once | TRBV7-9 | CASSITRDTEAFF
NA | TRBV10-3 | CAIRVANVLTF
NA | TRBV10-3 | CAISERLGSSSNEQFF
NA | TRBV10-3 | CAISESRLAGPHTGELFF
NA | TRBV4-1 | CASSQDRIGLAGGRYEQYF
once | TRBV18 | CASSPRLDKRDKRYEQYF
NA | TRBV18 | CASSPQLAGGPGTYNEQFF
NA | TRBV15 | CATSTRGGRSYEQYF
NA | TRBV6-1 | CASSEGLRVEQFF
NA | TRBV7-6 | CASSLRTLGHETQYF
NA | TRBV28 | CASTLTGPYGYTF
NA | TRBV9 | CASSRLSGEQYF
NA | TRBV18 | CASSPDTYWQGDYGYTF
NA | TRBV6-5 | CASTLMWTGGNEQYF
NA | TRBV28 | CASRGGQGFEKLFF
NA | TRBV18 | CASSRTGGSETQYF
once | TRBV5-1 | CASSLVGSYGYTF
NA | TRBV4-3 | CASSQGYATDTQYF
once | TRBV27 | CASSLARVQAPQTQYF
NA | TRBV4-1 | CASSQEGVLGAPSGNTIYF
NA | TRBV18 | CASSPRQTGAEPQHF
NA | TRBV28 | CASSFLGTGQTGELFF
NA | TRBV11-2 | CASSLDPGTEAFF
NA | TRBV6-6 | CASSYIYNEQFF
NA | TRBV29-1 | CSVEVSRRGTGELFF
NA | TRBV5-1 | CASSPTGFGTDTQYF
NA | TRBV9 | CASSVSPGQGDGYTF
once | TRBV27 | CASSLIPSGSLYNEQFF
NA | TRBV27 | CASSSGSGKGTYEQYF
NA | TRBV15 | CATSPAGSSYEQYF
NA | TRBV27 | CASSSRGPWYNEQFF
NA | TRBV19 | CASSIEGNYGYTF
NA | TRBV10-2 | CASYQGASGNTIYF
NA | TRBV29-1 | CSVGTSGTGNEQFF
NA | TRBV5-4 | CASSLNSRTSYEQYF
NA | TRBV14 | CASSLTGGPNTEAFF